This T cell receptor beta chain was captured in a study of cytomegalovirus exposure and HLA in healthy donors. The overall study: HLA-typed donors were the source of roughly 85 million unique TCRs held in an early data release.

The PCR had 60 Vbeta and 13 Jbeta primers. The table came from immunoSEQ multiplex PCR; TCRdb's copy has only in-frame clones and leaves some out. The sample includes under 250,000 clones, around three quarters of them seen just once. Study-wide findings and caveats: Most of the CMV-associated TCR beta chains (in a later analysis) appeared to be HLA-restricted. Some TCR beta chains (164 of them) were listed as cytomegalovirus-associated. Association with HLA alleles at 0.05 false discovery rate was found for 16,951 TCR beta sequences in a later analysis.

Comments on this clone: Its antigen is unknown.

The germline V gene encodes CDR1 MGHRA and CDR2 YSYEKL. V lost 6 bases and J 13 bases, leaving 13 bases between the germline ends. The CDR3 is made up of 11 amino acids. The receptor's source is a man aged 25 to 40 in good health and CMV-seronegative. Sequences were obtained from PBMCs. This rearrangement joins TRBV4-1 to TRBJ2-1; no clear D. In nucleotides, the CDR3 is TGCGCCAGCAGTCAGAGCGTAGTTCAGTTCTTC. The encoded protein is CASSQSVVQFF.